This TCR beta chain was observed in a study of T cells and copy number aberrations in small-cell lung cancer. CDR1 is SGHNT and CDR2 is YYREEE in the germline V gene (reference sequence). The CDR3 runs to 13 residues. With 0 bases removed from V and 7 bases from J, the gap between germline ends came to 10 bases. Clones were sequenced by immunoSEQ multiplex PCR, and TCRdb holds only the in-frame ones, with some missing. Among over 2,000 clones, about 79% were seen once, and the ten largest hold about 9.3%. The count of this clone is one. What it binds is not known. No donor received chemotherapy or radiotherapy before surgery, nor immunotherapy before or after it. Points from the study as a whole: The tissue was entirely formalin-fixed and paraffin-embedded, which is known to produce sequencing artifacts. Versus adjacent lung, tumor T-cell richness and clonality were lower; density nonsignificantly.

V and J are TRBV5-4 and TRBJ1-2; D perhaps matches TRBD1 (5 bases). Sequencing was performed on normal tissue next to the tumor. The TCR was taken from a woman in her fifties or sixties with small cell lung cancer. CDR3 DNA: TGTGCCAGCAGCTTGGCTACAGGAGCTGGCTACACCTTC. Its protein product is CASSLATGAGYTF.